This T cell receptor beta chain was obtained from a study of response to subunit inactivated influenza vaccine. Germline CDR1 SGHRS, CDR2 YFSETQ. The CDR3 is made up of 13 amino acids. V lost 4 bases to trimming and J lost 7 bases, with 12 bases between them. TCRdb re-called the RT-PCR reads through MiXCR, storing one row per CDR3 protein. The sample has hundreds of thousands of distinct CDR3 sequences; roughly 12% are singletons. The sample was also reused in another study, on T cells expressing NK-cell markers. As reported in that work: The cDNA for TCR beta came from 5'RACE template switching with UMIs. CD3+CD56+NKG2C+, CD3+CD56+NKG2C- and CD3+CD56-NKG2C+ T cells, once sorted, supplied the TCR beta repertoires. One of the eight sequenced donors was seronegative, whereas the other seven were HCMV-seropositive. Each of roughly 6 donors carried dominant NKG2C+ clonotypes accounting for roughly 1.0-7.0% of CD8+ T cells. The CD3+CD56-NKG2C+ fraction of several donors was also led by these clonotypes.

This receptor was taken from a man in his fifties who received an inactivated influenza vaccine. V is TRBV5-1 and J is TRBJ2-1; a weak D match, TRBD1 (6 bases). This specimen consisted of PBMCs from blood, obtained on the day of vaccination. CDR3 nucleotide sequence: TGCGCCAGCAGCATACAGGGAATGAATGAGCAGTTCTTC. Its translation: CASSIQGMNEQFF.